A selection of T cell receptor beta chains follows, all from one sample in a study of cytomegalovirus exposure and HLA in healthy donors. The repertoire was sequenced with immunoSEQ multiplex PCR; TCRdb's copy has only in-frame clones and lacks some. The sample has under 200,000 clones; roughly 75% are singletons. The sample comprised PBMCs. The receptors were sampled from a female donor in good health and CMV-seronegative. Both conserved end residues are part of each CDR3. The D gene is left open where the match is weak. Size tells how often a clone was seen (once, few, many) or the class of an expanded clone, and some rows leave it out.

D	V	J	length	size	DNA	CDR3
TRBD1	TRBV11-2	TRBJ2-2	14	-	TGTGCCAGCAGCCAGGGACAGATCACCGGGGAGCTGTTTTTT	CASSQGQITGELFF
-	TRBV29-1	TRBJ2-3	10	-	TGCAGCGTTGGCGGGGATACGCAGTATTTT	CSVGGDTQYF
TRBD1	TRBV18	TRBJ2-5	15	-	TGTGCCACCAAGACAGGGCCGTATACCCCCGCGACCCAGTACTTC	CATKTGPYTPATQYF
TRBD2	TRBV11-2	TRBJ2-7	16	-	TGTGCCAGCAGCTTTCTAAGCGGGGGGGCACCCTACGAGCAGTACTTC	CASSFLSGGAPYEQYF
TRBD2	TRBV14	TRBJ2-2	16	-	TGTGCCAGCTCTTTGGTCCTAGCGGGAGCCACCGGGGAGCTGTTTTTT	CASSLVLAGATGELFF
-	TRBV19	TRBJ1-5	16	few	TGTGCCAGTAGTATATGGGACCTTAGGGGGAATCAGCCCCAGCATTTT	CASSIWDLRGNQPQHF
TRBD1	TRBV4-3	TRBJ2-3	15	-	TGCGCCAGCAGCCCCGACAGGGTCCTTGGAGATACGCAGTATTTT	CASSPDRVLGDTQYF
TRBD1	TRBV30	TRBJ2-3	12	-	TGTGCCTGGGACAGGGGGACAGATACGCAGTATTTT	CAWDRGTDTQYF
-	TRBV7-2	TRBJ2-3	15	-	TGTGCCAGCAGCTTAGCGGGGACATACACAGATACGCAGTATTTT	CASSLAGTYTDTQYF
-	TRBV19	TRBJ2-1	13	-	TGTGCCAGTAGTATAGAGGCAGGCCTAGAGCAGTTCTTC	CASSIEAGLEQFF
TRBD2	TRBV7-2	TRBJ2-3	15	-	TGTGCCAGCAGTAGAGCGGGAGGGGGGGGAGATACGCAGTATTTT	CASSRAGGGGDTQYF
TRBD1	TRBV19	TRBJ1-2	15	-	TGTGCCAGTAGTATAGCTGGACAGGGCGGCTATGGCTACACCTTC	CASSIAGQGGYGYTF
-	TRBV9	TRBJ2-7	19	-	TGTGCCAGCAGCTCCGGTCATGGCAGCAGAGCGGGCCTCTCCTACGAGCAGTACTTC	CASSSGHGSRAGLSYEQYF
-	TRBV5-4	TRBJ1-1	15	-	TGTGCCAGCAGCGGAGGGGGGGCGATGAACACTGAAGCTTTCTTT	CASSGGGAMNTEAFF
TRBD1	TRBV29-1	TRBJ1-1	14	-	TGCAGCGTTGCAGGGGGCTTGGGGAACACTGAAGCTTTCTTT	CSVAGGLGNTEAFF
TRBD1	TRBV4-3	TRBJ1-5	15	-	TGCGCCAGCAGCCAAACGGCAGGGGGCGGACAGCCCCAGCATTTT	CASSQTAGGGQPQHF
-	TRBV6-5	TRBJ2-7	14	-	TGTGCCAGCAGTTACGCGACTGGGGCTGACGAGCAGTACTTC	CASSYATGADEQYF
-	TRBV6-6	TRBJ2-1	16	-	TGTGCCAGCAGTTGGCCCGGGGGGCGCTCCTACAATGAGCAGTTCTTC	CASSWPGGRSYNEQFF
TRBD1	TRBV7-9	TRBJ2-7	15	-	TGTGCCAGCAGCTTGGGACAGGGGGCAATTAATGAGCAGTACTTC	CASSLGQGAINEQYF
TRBD1	TRBV7-2	TRBJ2-5	14	once	TGTGCCAGCAGCGCCAACAGGGGCGGGGAGACCCAGTACTTC	CASSANRGGETQYF
TRBD1	TRBV19	TRBJ1-3	14	few	TGTGCCAGTAGAAGAGACAGGGACATAAACACCATATATTTT	CASRRDRDINTIYF
TRBD1	TRBV2	TRBJ2-1	15	-	TGTGCCAGCAGTGCCCCCGGGACAGGGTTGGGGGAGCAGTTCTTC	CASSAPGTGLGEQFF
-	TRBV15	TRBJ2-7	17	-	TGTGCCACCAGCAGCGGTCGTTGGAGGACAGAGACCTACGAGCAGTACTTC	CATSSGRWRTETYEQYF
TRBD2	TRBV11-2	TRBJ2-3	17	-	TGTGCCAGCAGCTTTGAGATTGGTAGCGGGAGCACAGATACGCAGTATTTT	CASSFEIGSGSTDTQYF
-	TRBV5-8	TRBJ1-6	17	-	TGTGCCAGCAGCTTGAGGGCCGGGAGCTCCTATAATTCACCCCTCCACTTT	CASSLRAGSSYNSPLHF
-	TRBV9	TRBJ2-5	14	-	TGTGCCAGCAGCGTGTCGGGGGACCAAGAGACCCAGTACTTC	CASSVSGDQETQYF
TRBD1	TRBV18	TRBJ2-1	16	-	TGTGCCAGCTCACCCCTCCGGACAGGGGGCTCAAATGAGCAGTTCTTC	CASSPLRTGGSNEQFF
TRBD1	TRBV6-4	TRBJ1-1	18	-	TGTGCCAGCAGTGACCCGACAGGGAATATTCGGTGGAACACTGAAGCTTTCTTT	CASSDPTGNIRWNTEAFF
TRBD1	TRBV4-3	TRBJ2-7	15	-	TGCGCCAGCAGCTATGTCGGGACAGGGGGCAACGAGCAGTACTTC	CASSYVGTGGNEQYF
TRBD1	TRBV27	TRBJ1-6	14	-	TGTGCCAGCATGACAGGGGATTATGGTTCACCCCTCCACTTT	CASMTGDYGSPLHF